One T cell receptor beta chain is described in this entry. As yet, its antigen is unknown. The data originate from a study of T-cell reconstitution after alpha-beta-depleted transplantation in children. Study-level points and caveats: Several hundred expanded graft clones reportedly were the source of alpha-beta T cells about two months after transplant. TCRbeta diversity was high at day 60 in some patients (a result of surviving recipient T cells and thymic progenitors).

The CDR3 is made up of 15 amino acids. The germline V and J ends were trimmed by 1 base and 1 base, with 10 bases remaining between them. Germline CDR1 SEHNR, CDR2 FQNEAQ (reference sequence). Unique molecular identifiers tagged the TCRbeta library. TCRdb reprocessed the PCR reads via MiXCR and lists one record per CDR3 protein. This sample has hundreds of thousands of distinct CDR3 sequences, with approximately 12% found just once. This chain connects TRBV7-9 to TRBJ2-5, with no clear D. This clonotype was sampled from a male patient younger than 18 who had a stem cell transplant for acute myeloid leukemia, so the T cells may come from the graft donor. The sequences come from PBMCs, mostly from graft donor cells, collected 360 days after TCRalphabeta/CD19-depleted stem cell transplant. CDR3 coding DNA: TGTGCCAGCAGCTTAGTGTGGCGGCCCCAAGAGACCCAGTACTTC. Translation: CASSLVWRPQETQYF.